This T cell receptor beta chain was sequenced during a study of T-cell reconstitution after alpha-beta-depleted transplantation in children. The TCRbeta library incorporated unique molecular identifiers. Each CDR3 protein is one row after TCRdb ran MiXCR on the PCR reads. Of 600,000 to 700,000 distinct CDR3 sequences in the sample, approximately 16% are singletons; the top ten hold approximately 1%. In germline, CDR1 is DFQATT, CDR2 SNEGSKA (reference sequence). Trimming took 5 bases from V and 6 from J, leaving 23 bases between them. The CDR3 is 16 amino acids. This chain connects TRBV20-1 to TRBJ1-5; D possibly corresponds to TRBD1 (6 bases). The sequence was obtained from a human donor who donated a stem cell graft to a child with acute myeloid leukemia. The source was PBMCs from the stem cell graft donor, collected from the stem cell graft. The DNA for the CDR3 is TGCAGTGCTGGCGTCGGGGGGCCCCAAGAATCTCAGCCCCAGCATTTT. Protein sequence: CSAGVGGPQESQPQHF.